Listed here are 27 T cell receptor beta chains from one sample, sequenced in a study of blood T cell repertoires in COVID-19. Sequencing used immunoSEQ multiplex PCR; TCRdb keeps in-frame clones, though not all of them. In the table there are some 130,000 clones, around 83% of which are singletons. Sample: peripheral blood. Source of these receptors: a man in his forties with active or convalescent COVID-19.

The chain is built from TRBV7-2 and TRBJ1-1; D possibly corresponds to TRBD1 (6 bases). Germline V gives CDR1 SGHTA, CDR2 FQGNSA. V gave up 5 bases and J gave up 1 base, with 17 bases separating them. The CDR3 is 16 residues long. CDR3 amino acids: CASSKQGVKGNTEAFF. DNA for the CDR3: TGTGCCAGCAGCAAACAGGGTGTAAAGGGGAACACTGAAGCTTTCTTT.

This sequence joins TRBV7-8 and TRBJ2-4; unclear D gene. The V end lost 1 base, the J end lost 0 bases, and 7 bases lay between the germline ends. Germline V gene sequence: CDR1 SGHVS, CDR2 FQNEAQ. This CDR3 contains 15 residues. The CDR3 spells CASSLVGLAKNIQYF. CDR3 bases: TGTGCCAGCAGCTTAGTTGGCCTAGCCAAAAACATTCAGTACTTC.

The chain has TRBV4-2 and TRBJ1-2; 7 bases line up with TRBD1. Trimming at V came to 0 bases and at J to 5 bases, leaving 12 bases not matched to a gene. Germline CDR1 and CDR2: LGHNA and YNFKEQ. The CDR3 sequence is 17 residues long. CDR3 amino acids: CASSQEYGTEKEYGYTF. Here the CDR3 DNA reads TGTGCCAGCAGCCAAGAGTACGGGACAGAGAAGGAGTATGGCTACACCTTC.

V usage is TRBV4-3 and J usage is TRBJ1-4; 7 bases match TRBD1. The CDR3 covers 15 residues. Germline-derived CDR1 and CDR2 are LGHNA and YSLEER. J lost 7 bases, V lost 1 base, and 6 bases had no gene match. CDR3: CASSQVAQGGEKLFF. The CDR3 bases are TGCGCCAGCAGCCAAGTGGCGCAGGGGGGTGAAAAACTGTTTTTT.

This sequence joins TRBV4-3 and TRBJ1-4; 10 positions agree with TRBD1. V shed 3 bases, J shed 8 bases, and the junction held 6 bases outside the gene matches. In germline, CDR1 is LGHNA, CDR2 YSLEER. This CDR3 spans 15 amino acids. The chain's CDR3 is CASSQAGTGEEKLFF. In DNA, the CDR3 is TGCGCCAGCAGCCAGGCGGGGACAGGGGAGGAAAAACTGTTTTTT.

The chain uses TRBV5-1 and TRBJ2-2; no clear D. Trimming shortened V by 0 bases and J by 0 bases, and 6 bases separated the two germline ends. The length of the CDR3 is 15 residues. Per germline, CDR1 SGHRS and CDR2 YFSETQ. CDR3 residues: CASSLDTANTGELFF. CDR3 nucleotides: TGCGCCAGCAGCTTGGACACAGCGAACACCGGGGAGCTGTTTTTT.

This chain connects TRBV20-1 to TRBJ1-1, with D uncertain. The CDR3 has 11 residues. Trimming pared 1 base from V and 9 bases from J, leaving 9 bases between. Per the germline V gene, CDR1 is DFQATT and CDR2 is SNEGSKA (reference sequence). The DNA of the CDR3 is TGCAGTGCTAGAGGCGGAAGTCAAGCTTTCTTT. Its protein product is CSARGGSQAFF.

The chain recombines TRBV9 with TRBJ2-7; D may be TRBD1 (6 bases). Germline-derived CDR1 and CDR2 are SGDLS and YYNGEE. The germline V and J ends were trimmed by 4 bases and 2 bases, with 22 bases remaining between them. The CDR3 runs 17 residues. CDR3 sequence: CASSPRGGAGAAYEQYF. CDR3 nucleotide sequence: TGTGCCAGCAGCCCCCGGGGTGGGGCAGGGGCCGCCTACGAGCAGTACTTC.

This clone was picked up a small number of times. The chain joins TRBV6-6 to TRBJ1-1, with D tentatively TRBD1 (5 bases). V lost 8 bases and J lost 5, with 21 bases in between. The V gene's germline CDR1 is MNHNY and CDR2 SVGAGI (reference sequence). The CDR3 sequence is 15 residues long. CDR3 nucleotide sequence: TGTGCCAGCCGTTCCCGGGATGCGGGGGGAACTGAAGCTTTCTTT. Translation: CASRSRDAGGTEAFF.

The chain's CDR3 is CASSTPRQGATDTQYF. The CDR3 DNA sequence: TGTGCCAGCAGCACGCCCCGACAGGGGGCGACAGATACGCAGTATTTT. This chain connects TRBV7-9 to TRBJ2-3, with 10 bases matching TRBD1. Germline V gene sequence: CDR1 SEHNR, CDR2 FQNEAQ (reference sequence). The CDR3 sequence is 16 residues long. The V segment lost 5 bases and the J segment 3 bases; nucleotides outside the gene matches: 8.

In its sample, this clone was seen once. This chain connects TRBV5-6 to TRBJ2-7; no clear D gene. Trimming shortened V by 0 bases and J by 9 bases, and 13 bases separated the two germline ends. The CDR3 is 13 amino acids. The germline CDR1 and CDR2 sequences are SGHDT and YYEEEE. CDR3 sequence: CASSLGGALAQYF. CDR3 nucleotide sequence: TGTGCCAGCAGCTTGGGCGGTGCCTTGGCGCAGTACTTC. The full variable domain, its missing parts supplied by reference TRBV5-6 and TRBJ2-7, is DAGVTQSPTHLIKTRGQQVTLRCSPKSGHDTVSWYQQALGQGPQFIFQYYEEEERQRGNFPDRFSGHQFPNYSSELNVNALLLGDSALYLCASSLGGALAQYFGPGTRLTVT.

The chain couples TRBV5-1 to TRBJ2-1, with TRBD1 matching over 8 bases. V gave up 7 bases and J gave up 6 bases; unmatched junction bases: 9. Germline V gives CDR1 SGHRS, CDR2 YFSETQ. The CDR3 consists of 14 residues. In DNA, the CDR3 is TGCGCCAGCGGCGGACAGGGAGTTTCCAATGAGCAGTTCTTC. This codes for CASGGQGVSNEQFF.

As DNA, the CDR3 is TGTGCCAGCAGCTTAGAATCGGGAATCGAGCAGTACTTC. Translating gives CASSLESGIEQYF. This chain uses TRBV7-9 with TRBJ2-7, with a possible D match to TRBD2 (5 bases). The germline V gene has CDR1 SEHNR and CDR2 FQNEAQ (reference sequence). Between the trimmed V and J ends, which lost 1 base and 6 bases, there was a span of 10 bases. This CDR3 has 13 residues.

The rearrangement joins TRBV6-5 to TRBJ2-5; 8 nucleotides line up with TRBD1. The length of the CDR3 is 14 residues. Germline assignment: CDR1 MNHEY and CDR2 SVGAGI. Trimming cost V 5 bases and J 3 bases; bases outside gene matches: 5. DNA for the CDR3: TGTGCCAGCAGTCCAGGGACAGGAGAAGAGACCCAGTACTTC. Translated, it gives CASSPGTGEETQYF.

This clone showed up just once. This sequence joins TRBV5-5 and TRBJ2-1; 12 bases agree with TRBD2. CDR3 length: 19 amino acids. V gave up 4 bases and J gave up 3 bases; unmatched junction bases: 14. Germline V gene sequence: CDR1 SGHKS, CDR2 YYEKEE (reference sequence). The CDR3 DNA sequence: TGTGCCAGCAGCAACACCCCAACTAGCGGGGGGACTATCTACAATGAGCAGTTCTTC. Protein product: CASSNTPTSGGTIYNEQFF.

A note on this clone: Distinct nucleotide sequences in the sample also encode this CDR3. The chain carries TRBV9 and TRBJ2-5; 8 bases map to TRBD2. CDR1 and CDR2 from the germline V gene are SGDLS and YYNGEE. The CDR3 extends over 15 amino acids. The V segment lost 0 bases and the J segment 4 bases; nucleotides outside the gene matches: 5. The DNA for the CDR3 is TGTGCCAGCAGCGTAGGGACTAGCAGTCGAGAGACCCAGTACTTC. This gives the protein CASSVGTSSRETQYF.

The chain employs TRBV7-2 and TRBJ2-1, with TRBD2 identical over 12 bases. In germline, CDR1 is SGHTA, CDR2 FQGNSA. J was trimmed by 5 bases and V by 6 bases; bases with no gene match: 5. The CDR3 contains 15 residues. CDR3 DNA sequence: TGTGCCAGCAGGTCTAGCGGGGGGGCCCACAATGAGCAGTTCTTC. As protein: CASRSSGGAHNEQFF.

The CDR3 region is CASSGTFGGSRYEQYF. The CDR3 DNA is TGTGCCAGCAGTGGAACCTTCGGGGGTTCCCGCTACGAGCAGTACTTC. The chain employs TRBV27 and TRBJ2-7, with D tentatively TRBD2 (6 bases). The CDR3 has 16 residues. The V end was cut by 5 bases, the J end by 3 bases, with 20 bases between. The germline V gene encodes CDR1 MNHEY and CDR2 SMNVEV (reference sequence).

The rearrangement links TRBV19 to TRBJ2-4; possibly TRBD1 for D (6 bases). CDR3 size: 18 residues. Trimming removed 1 base at V and 4 bases at J, with 20 bases between. In germline, CDR1 is LNHDA, CDR2 SQIVND (reference sequence). CDR3 bases: TGTGCCAGTAGTATAGCAGGGTCAGGGGTCGAGGTTAAAAACATTCAGTACTTC. Residues: CASSIAGSGVEVKNIQYF.

The table lists this clone with a few counts. V usage is TRBV19 and J usage is TRBJ1-5; D is perhaps TRBD1 (5 bases). The CDR3 is 14 residues long. Germline V gives CDR1 LNHDA, CDR2 SQIVND (reference sequence). V was pared by 6 bases and J by 3 bases, with 12 bases between. CDR3 nucleotide sequence: TGTGCCAGTAGGAGCGGGGCCCCCAATCAGCCCCAGCATTTT. It is translated as CASRSGAPNQPQHF.

The J gene is TRBJ1-5, the V gene TRBV6-4, with a possible D match to TRBD1 (5 bases). The V end was cut by 4 bases, the J end by 6 bases, with 10 bases between. The germline V gene encodes CDR1 MRHNA and CDR2 SNTAGT. The CDR3 is 13 residues long. In DNA, the CDR3 is TGTGCCAGCAGTGTGCAGGGCGGTCAGCCCCAGCATTTT. This sequence encodes CASSVQGGQPQHF.

This clone was recorded only once. The chain carries TRBV7-2 and TRBJ2-7; 8 bases are shared with TRBD1. CDR1 and CDR2 (germline): SGHTA, FQGNSA. The CDR3 is made up of 13 amino acids. V lost 4 bases, J lost 7 bases, and 6 bases stayed unmatched. The CDR3 nucleotides read TGTGCCAGCAGCTGGACAGGGTCTCGGGAGCAGTACTTC. It yields the protein CASSWTGSREQYF. The full variable domain, rest sourced from reference TRBV7-2 and TRBJ2-7, is GAGVSQSPSNKVTEKGKDVELRCDPISGHTALYWYRQSLGQGLEFLIYFQGNSAPDKSGLPSDRFSAERTGGSVSTLTIQRTQQEDSAVYLCASSWTGSREQYFGPGTRLTVT.

V is TRBV4-1 and J is TRBJ1-1, with D possibly TRBD1 on 5 matching bases. This CDR3 has 15 amino acids. Looked up from germline, CDR1 is MGHRA and CDR2 is YSYEKL. V shed 4 bases and J shed 6 bases, with 18 bases lying between them. The CDR3 protein is CASSPVVRGRAEAFF. The CDR3 coding sequence is TGCGCCAGCAGCCCAGTAGTACGGGGGAGGGCTGAAGCTTTCTTT.

This clone has a single count. The V call is TRBV5-6, the J call TRBJ2-1, with 7 nucleotides matching TRBD2. Germline V gene lookup returns CDR1 SGHDT and CDR2 YYEEEE. The CDR3 is 15 amino acids. Germline trimming cut 0 bases from V and 1 base from J; bases unmatched to any gene: 1. In DNA form, the CDR3 reads TGTGCCAGCAGCTTGGGACTAGCATCCTACAATGAGCAGTTCTTC. It specifies CASSLGLASYNEQFF.

The gene calls are TRBV2 and TRBJ1-5; TRBD1 matches at 8 bases. Germline V CDR1 and CDR2: SNHLY, FYNNEI. J gave up 0 bases and V 2 bases, and 6 bases lay outside the gene matches. This CDR3 has 17 amino acids. The CDR3 is CASSESGQGHSNQPQHF. The DNA of the CDR3 is TGTGCCAGCAGTGAAAGTGGACAGGGCCATAGCAATCAGCCCCAGCATTTT.

This clone was detected only once. V usage is TRBV7-6 and J usage is TRBJ2-7; D gene ambiguous. The CDR3 is 15 residues long. In germline, CDR1 is SGHVS, CDR2 FNYEAQ. Trimming removed 2 bases from V and 0 bases from J, with 11 bases in between. The chain's CDR3 is CASSLSALPSYEQYF. CDR3 bases: TGTGCCAGCAGCTTATCGGCACTACCCTCCTACGAGCAGTACTTC.

The gene calls are TRBV7-2 and TRBJ2-4, with D perhaps matching TRBD2 (7 bases). The CDR3 loop spans 16 amino acids. V was clipped by 4 bases and J by 0 bases, with 13 bases between them. The germline CDR1 and CDR2 sequences are SGHTA and FQGNSA. DNA for the CDR3: TGTGCCAGCAGCTCCAGCGGGACACTAGCCAAAAACATTCAGTACTTC. Its protein product is CASSSSGTLAKNIQYF.